This T cell receptor (beta chain) came from a study of T cells in Graves' hyperthyroidism and ophthalmopathy. Study-level results: Patients with ophthalmopathy were separated from those with stable hyperthyroidism by a 13 V-J model.

Germline CDR1 is DFQATT and CDR2 is SNEGSKA (reference sequence). The CDR3 is made up of 17 amino acids. The V gene lost 2 bases and the J gene lost 1 base, with 21 bases spanning the gap. TCR beta CDR3 regions were amplified from RNA. The HTBI primer set served for first-round RT-PCR of the TCR CDR3. TCRdb re-analysed the multiplex PCR reads in MiXCR, keeping a single row per CDR3 protein. The sample lists 220,000 or so distinct CDR3 sequences; over 15% were seen once. Duration under 3 months, a NOSPECS grade of at least 4, and a Clinical Activity Score of at least 3 characterized the ophthalmopathy patients. The diagnoses drew upon clinical symptoms, serum thyroxine and TRAb, thyroid ultrasound and orbital computed tomography. This sample holds PBMCs from roughly 10 ml fresh peripheral blood. This clonotype was found many times. As yet, its antigen is unknown.

Sequenced: blood. This TCR came from a woman under 30 with Graves' ophthalmopathy. This chain joins TRBV20-1 and TRBJ2-7, with D possibly TRBD1 on 6 matching bases. This CDR3 reads CSARTLDSRVGSYEQYF. DNA for the CDR3: TGCAGTGCTAGAACCTTGGACAGCCGTGTCGGGTCCTACGAGCAGTACTTC.